Listed below are T cell receptor beta chains from one sample, sequenced in a study of high-grade serous ovarian cancer treatment subgroups. The protocol was immunoSEQ multiplex PCR, while the TCRdb copy is restricted to in-frame clones and leaves out a portion. Among about 5,700 clones listed, around 79% were seen once. Sequencing used tumor tissue. These receptors all come from a human donor with high-grade serous ovarian cancer. Both conserved end residues are trimmed from each CDR3. Each record gives: J gene, D gene, V gene, CDR3 protein. The D gene is left open where the match is weak.

j_gene: TRBJ2-2; d_gene: -; v_gene: TRBV4-3; CDR3aa: ASSRQLGGGTGELF
j_gene: TRBJ1-2; d_gene: -; v_gene: TRBV20-1; CDR3aa: SARTVYGYT
j_gene: TRBJ1-1; d_gene: -; v_gene: TRBV18; CDR3aa: ASSPPDGAGTEAF
j_gene: TRBJ2-5; d_gene: -; v_gene: TRBV2; CDR3aa: ASSPQETQY
j_gene: TRBJ1-6; d_gene: TRBD1; v_gene: TRBV19; CDR3aa: ASSSRDRLFSPLH
j_gene: TRBJ2-7; d_gene: -; v_gene: TRBV5-1; CDR3aa: ASSASGGRYEQY
j_gene: TRBJ2-1; d_gene: TRBD2; v_gene: TRBV9; CDR3aa: ASSGGGLAGATSYNEQF
j_gene: TRBJ1-2; d_gene: -; v_gene: TRBV6-6; CDR3aa: ASSYLSGDGYT
j_gene: TRBJ2-3; d_gene: -; v_gene: TRBV10-2; CDR3aa: ASSDTGSRTDTQY
j_gene: TRBJ2-5; d_gene: -; v_gene: TRBV10-2; CDR3aa: ASSLPSGGGETQY
j_gene: TRBJ1-6; d_gene: -; v_gene: TRBV6-1; CDR3aa: ASTRGFNPLH
j_gene: TRBJ1-1; d_gene: -; v_gene: TRBV19; CDR3aa: ASSIGWDGEAF
j_gene: TRBJ1-1; d_gene: -; v_gene: TRBV4-1; CDR3aa: ASSQDKAGFTEAF
j_gene: TRBJ2-2; d_gene: -; v_gene: TRBV6-1; CDR3aa: ASRDRNTGELF
j_gene: TRBJ1-1; d_gene: -; v_gene: TRBV6-6; CDR3aa: ASSTDMNTEAF
j_gene: TRBJ1-1; d_gene: -; v_gene: TRBV19; CDR3aa: ASSISPFEAF
j_gene: TRBJ1-1; d_gene: -; v_gene: TRBV5-4; CDR3aa: ASSTMTEAF
j_gene: TRBJ2-2; d_gene: TRBD1; v_gene: TRBV7-9; CDR3aa: AKGQATGELF
j_gene: TRBJ2-2; d_gene: TRBD2; v_gene: TRBV11-2; CDR3aa: ASIPPEAGVVGELF
j_gene: TRBJ2-7; d_gene: -; v_gene: TRBV5-8; CDR3aa: ASSFRDRLGVYEQY
j_gene: TRBJ1-1; d_gene: -; v_gene: TRBV20-1; CDR3aa: SARPNTEAF
j_gene: TRBJ2-3; d_gene: -; v_gene: TRBV5-4; CDR3aa: ASSLEGGKAQDTQY
j_gene: TRBJ2-2; d_gene: -; v_gene: TRBV27; CDR3aa: ASRKGGTGELF
j_gene: TRBJ2-7; d_gene: -; v_gene: TRBV7-2; CDR3aa: ASSSLGSSTYEQY
j_gene: TRBJ1-5; d_gene: -; v_gene: TRBV2; CDR3aa: ASSEVGRSSNQPQH
j_gene: TRBJ1-1; d_gene: TRBD1; v_gene: TRBV4-2; CDR3aa: ASSQGDSDYTEAF
j_gene: TRBJ1-3; d_gene: -; v_gene: TRBV2; CDR3aa: ASSVPSTGNTIY
j_gene: TRBJ2-3; d_gene: TRBD2; v_gene: TRBV7-9; CDR3aa: ASSLGKRGGSTDTQY
j_gene: TRBJ2-5; d_gene: -; v_gene: TRBV5-1; CDR3aa: ASSLLSSQETQY
j_gene: TRBJ2-7; d_gene: TRBD2; v_gene: TRBV11-3; CDR3aa: ASLKGTSGEQY
j_gene: TRBJ2-4; d_gene: -; v_gene: TRBV30; CDR3aa: AWSLGGGKNIQY
j_gene: TRBJ2-1; d_gene: -; v_gene: TRBV15; CDR3aa: ATRGSSSSYNEQF
j_gene: TRBJ1-4; d_gene: -; v_gene: TRBV5-1; CDR3aa: ASSLKGNEKLF
j_gene: TRBJ2-1; d_gene: TRBD2; v_gene: TRBV2; CDR3aa: AAPAARDRGLAGAGEQF
j_gene: TRBJ2-1; d_gene: -; v_gene: TRBV7-9; CDR3aa: ASSPPIGGYNEQF
j_gene: TRBJ1-5; d_gene: -; v_gene: TRBV5-6; CDR3aa: ASSSGGGRNQPQH
j_gene: TRBJ1-2; d_gene: -; v_gene: TRBV28; CDR3aa: ASSLWHNSYGYT
j_gene: TRBJ1-5; d_gene: TRBD1; v_gene: TRBV28; CDR3aa: ASSLYNSGGGSNQPQH
j_gene: TRBJ1-5; d_gene: TRBD1; v_gene: TRBV2; CDR3aa: ASSGTGEDQPQH
j_gene: TRBJ1-6; d_gene: -; v_gene: TRBV4-3; CDR3aa: ASSQDRGDLLH
j_gene: TRBJ1-3; d_gene: -; v_gene: TRBV13; CDR3aa: ASSLWGSGNTIY
j_gene: TRBJ1-4; d_gene: TRBD1; v_gene: TRBV28; CDR3aa: ASSLAGGVTNEKLF
j_gene: TRBJ2-3; d_gene: TRBD2; v_gene: TRBV4-2; CDR3aa: ASSPTSGGSSTDTQY
j_gene: TRBJ1-2; d_gene: TRBD1; v_gene: TRBV7-9; CDR3aa: ASSHGTGNGYT
j_gene: TRBJ2-1; d_gene: -; v_gene: TRBV28; CDR3aa: ASRETDNEQF
j_gene: TRBJ1-4; d_gene: -; v_gene: TRBV6-5; CDR3aa: ASSNPGVTNEKLF
j_gene: TRBJ1-1; d_gene: -; v_gene: TRBV7-9; CDR3aa: ASSTLTMAGTEAF
j_gene: TRBJ2-3; d_gene: TRBD2; v_gene: TRBV4-3; CDR3aa: ASTKGRDGTDTQY
j_gene: TRBJ1-2; d_gene: -; v_gene: TRBV9; CDR3aa: ASSVRVNYGYT
j_gene: TRBJ2-2; d_gene: -; v_gene: TRBV28; CDR3aa: ASSGGKGSLGELF
j_gene: TRBJ2-3; d_gene: -; v_gene: TRBV5-4; CDR3aa: ASTLAGTAPILTQY
j_gene: TRBJ2-2; d_gene: TRBD1; v_gene: TRBV11-3; CDR3aa: ASSLQGQGTGELF
j_gene: TRBJ1-1; d_gene: -; v_gene: TRBV19; CDR3aa: ASSIDEAEAF
j_gene: TRBJ1-6; d_gene: -; v_gene: TRBV2; CDR3aa: ASSVRQVNSPLH
j_gene: TRBJ1-1; d_gene: -; v_gene: TRBV23-1; CDR3aa: ASSQGWALPPPTVTPVNTEAF
j_gene: TRBJ2-1; d_gene: TRBD2; v_gene: TRBV19; CDR3aa: ASRGLAGYNEQF
j_gene: TRBJ2-3; d_gene: TRBD2; v_gene: TRBV28; CDR3aa: ASSPSAGFPTDTQY